Below, 28 T cell receptor beta chains from the same sample are listed, as sequenced in a study of cytotoxic CD8 clonotypes in ibrutinib-treated CLL listed by TCRdb under 2021. The method was the immunoSEQ multiplex PCR assay. The clones in this table, taken by TCRdb from immuneACCESS, are in-frame only. Not every clone is retained; where verified, under half of the shortfall comes from an unresolved V gene, and the cause of the rest is unknown. Here the sample has around 150,000 clones; 75% to 85% occur a single time. The ten top clones hold less than 8.5% of the sample. This material consisted of PBMCs, taken after 36 months of ibrutinib treatment. These receptors originate from a human donor with chronic lymphocytic leukemia.

This clone was seen once. V and J are TRBV9 and TRBJ2-2, with D hard to call. The germline V gene encodes CDR1 SGDLS and CDR2 YYNGEE. The CDR3 length is 14 residues. The ends were cut back, 4 bases at V and 6 bases at J, with 13 bases in the middle. The CDR3 DNA reads as TGTGCCAGCAGCCCCCAAGGAGTGTCCGGGGAGCTGTTTTTT. Translation gives CASSPQGVSGELFF.

This clone has a handful of counts. V usage is TRBV30 and J usage is TRBJ1-2; no firm D call. This CDR3 has 12 amino acids. Germline V gene lookup returns CDR1 GTSNPN and CDR2 SVGIG (reference sequence). V shed 2 bases and J shed 3 bases, with 7 bases lying between them. CDR3 amino acids: CAWSLGHYGYTF. CDR3 DNA sequence: TGTGCCTGGAGTTTAGGGCACTATGGCTACACCTTC.

This rearrangement joins TRBV5-1 to TRBJ2-5, with TRBD2 identical over 13 bases. CDR1 SGHRS and CDR2 YFSETQ come from the germline V gene. The CDR3 has 20 residues. V was clipped by 0 bases and J by 4 bases; unmatched bases: 15. The CDR3 nucleotides read TGCGCCAGCAGCTTGGGGGAACGACTAGCGGGAGGAAGGTTCGGAGAGACCCAGTACTTC. Translation gives CASSLGERLAGGRFGETQYF.

The chain's CDR3 is CASSGDREFGYTF. Written as DNA, the CDR3 is TGTGCCAGCAGCGGAGACAGGGAATTTGGCTACACCTTC. V is TRBV7-9 and J is TRBJ1-2; 7 bases line up with TRBD1. From germline, CDR1 is SEHNR and CDR2 FQNEAQ (reference sequence). The CDR3 is made up of 13 amino acids. The J segment lost 7 bases and the V segment lost 5 bases, leaving 7 bases of the junction unmatched. Variable domain in full (rest from reference TRBV7-9 and TRBJ1-2): DTGVSQNPRHKITKRGQNVTFRCDPISEHNRLYWYRQTLGQGPEFLTYFQNEAQLEKSRLLSDRFSAERPKGSFSTLEIQRTEQGDSAMYLCASSGDREFGYTFGSGTRLTVV.

This clone has more than one count but fewer than ten. This rearrangement joins TRBV5-1 to TRBJ1-1; 10 bases fit TRBD1. CDR1 SGHRS and CDR2 YFSETQ come from the germline V gene. V was pared by 4 bases and J by 5 bases, with 5 bases of the junction left unmatched. The CDR3 is made up of 14 amino acids. The CDR3 nucleotides read TGCGCCAGCAGCCCACCGGACAGGGGGACTGAAGCTTTCTTT. It codes for CASSPPDRGTEAFF.

The count of this clone is one. The V gene is TRBV19, the J gene TRBJ1-1, with 7 nucleotides matching TRBD1. The CDR3 consists of 13 residues. The junction had 3 bases not matched to a gene; V was cut back by 2 bases and J by 6 bases. The V gene's germline CDR1 is LNHDA and CDR2 SQIVND (reference sequence). The CDR3 protein is CASSIRGGSEAFF. The DNA for the CDR3 is TGTGCCAGTAGTATACGAGGGGGCTCTGAAGCTTTCTTT.

V gene TRBV10-2 combines with J gene TRBJ2-7; 7 bases are shared with TRBD1. The V segment lost 6 bases and the J segment 0 bases; nucleotides outside the gene matches: 8. The CDR3 sequence is 15 residues long. CDR1 and CDR2 from the germline V gene are WSHSY and SAAADI. CDR3 loop: CASRPGTVSSYEQYF. The CDR3 DNA is TGCGCCAGCAGGCCGGGGACAGTGAGCTCCTACGAGCAGTACTTC.

This clone was observed once. The rearrangement links TRBV5-1 to TRBJ1-2; D possibly corresponds to TRBD1 (5 bases). Trimming cost V 4 bases and J 6 bases, with 25 bases left between them. Germline CDR1 reads SGHRS; CDR2 reads YFSETQ. The CDR3 has 17 residues. The CDR3 is CASSPGTDLRRIDGYTF. The CDR3 region has the DNA TGCGCCAGCAGCCCCGGGACGGACTTGCGCCGGATCGATGGCTACACCTTC.

The rearrangement links TRBV30 to TRBJ2-3; unclear D gene. Germline CDR1 and CDR2: GTSNPN and SVGIG (reference sequence). Trimming cost V 1 base and J 3 bases, with 11 bases left between them. The CDR3 contains 14 residues. CDR3 loop: CAWSGLRKTDTQYF. The DNA for the CDR3 is TGTGCCTGGAGTGGCCTTAGAAAGACAGATACGCAGTATTTT.

The rearrangement joins TRBV7-6 to TRBJ1-3, with D unresolved. This CDR3 spans 14 amino acids. The germline CDR1 and CDR2 sequences are SGHVS and FNYEAQ. Trimming left V 8 bases short and J 0 bases short, with 11 bases between. CDR3 coding DNA: TGTGCCAGCGCCAGCTCGATCTCTGGAAACACCATATATTTT. Translation gives CASASSISGNTIYF.

V usage is TRBV5-1 and J usage is TRBJ1-4; D is possibly TRBD1 (5 bases). Trimming shortened V by 1 base and J by 7 bases, and 17 bases separated the two germline ends. The germline CDR1 and CDR2 sequences are SGHRS and YFSETQ. The CDR3 consists of 16 residues. In DNA, the CDR3 is TGCGCCAGCAGCTTGTACTCGGGGGAGGGAAGTGAAAAACTGTTTTTT. Protein: CASSLYSGEGSEKLFF.

The chain's CDR3 is CASGLSVREAFF. The CDR3 bases are TGTGCTAGTGGTTTGTCGGTCAGAGAAGCTTTCTTT. The chain joins TRBV12-5 to TRBJ1-1; D remains ambiguous. This CDR3 is 12 amino acids long. The germline V gene encodes CDR1 LGHNT and CDR2 FRNRAP. Trimming took off 2 bases at V and 8 bases at J, with 9 bases between the two ends.

This chain links TRBV9 with TRBJ1-5, with D possibly matching TRBD1 (5 bases). In germline, CDR1 is SGDLS, CDR2 YYNGEE. The CDR3 sequence is 13 residues long. Trimming removed 3 bases from V and 6 bases from J, with 10 bases in between. CDR3 sequence (DNA): TGTGCCAGCAGCGAGGGGTCCTCTCAGCCCCAGCATTTT. Translated, it gives CASSEGSSQPQHF.

The chain is built from TRBV2 and TRBJ1-1, with D uncertain. Per germline, CDR1 SNHLY and CDR2 FYNNEI. Trimming pared 3 bases from V and 7 bases from J, leaving 12 bases between. This CDR3 spans 13 amino acids. CDR3 sequence reads: CASSDIGLGEAFF. CDR3 bases: TGTGCCAGCAGTGACATCGGACTGGGTGAAGCTTTCTTT.

The chain links TRBV9 to TRBJ2-1, with 7 nucleotides matching TRBD2. CDR1 is SGDLS, CDR2 YYNGEE, per germline. The CDR3 covers 14 residues. With 3 bases clipped from V and 3 bases from J, the junction kept 3 bases outside the gene matches. The CDR3 region has the DNA TGTGCCAGCAGCGAGACTAGCCGCTACAATGAGCAGTTCTTC. This gives the protein CASSETSRYNEQFF.

The chain combines TRBV5-1 with TRBJ2-1; 8 bases are a match to TRBD2. V lost 4 bases to trimming and J lost 9 bases; unmatched junction nucleotides: 12. Germline CDR1 reads SGHRS; CDR2 reads YFSETQ. This CDR3 spans 15 amino acids. CDR3 amino acids: CASSGGLVGTGEQFF. The CDR3 nucleotides read TGCGCCAGCAGCGGGGGACTAGTCGGGACGGGTGAGCAGTTCTTC. Variable domain in full (rest from reference TRBV5-1 and TRBJ2-1): KAGVTQTPRYLIKTRGQQVTLSCSPISGHRSVSWYQQTPGQGLQFLFEYFSETQRNKGNFPGRFSGRQFSNSRSEMNVSTLELGDSALYLCASSGGLVGTGEQFFGPGTRLTVL.

This rearrangement joins TRBV15 to TRBJ1-1, with 7 bases matching TRBD1. The V and J ends lost 3 bases and 7 bases, in that order; junction bases with no gene match: 2. Germline V CDR1 and CDR2: LNHNV, YYDKDF (reference sequence). This CDR3 region has 12 residues. CDR3 bases: TGTGCCACCAGCAGCAGGGACAGTGAAGCTTTCTTT. It encodes CATSSRDSEAFF.

The chain has TRBV10-2 and TRBJ2-5, with D maybe TRBD2 (7 bases). The germline CDR1 and CDR2 sequences are WSHSY and SAAADI. V was shortened by 4 bases and J by 4 bases, with 13 bases between the two germline ends. The CDR3 contains 14 residues. Written as DNA, the CDR3 is TGCGCCAGCAGTGTATGGGGGGGCGGAGAGACCCAGTACTTC. It encodes CASSVWGGGETQYF.

This clone was detected only a few times. The genes are TRBV11-3 and TRBJ2-1; D may be TRBD1 (5 bases). This CDR3 region has 13 residues. CDR1 and CDR2 from the germline V gene are SGHNT and YENEEA. Trimming removed 4 bases at V and 4 bases at J, with 8 bases between. Here the CDR3 DNA reads TGTGCCAGCAGCTCCCCAGGGTACAATGAGCAGTTCTTC. Its protein product is CASSSPGYNEQFF.

The chain employs TRBV5-1 and TRBJ1-4; D call uncertain. V was clipped by 0 bases and J by 4 bases, with 10 bases between them. Per germline, CDR1 SGHRS and CDR2 YFSETQ. This CDR3 comprises 15 residues. Here the CDR3 reads CASSLDVLSNEKLFF. The CDR3 coding sequence is TGCGCCAGCAGCTTGGACGTGCTCAGTAATGAAAAACTGTTTTTT.

The chain combines TRBV28 with TRBJ1-2, with D maybe TRBD1 (5 bases). CDR3 length: 13 amino acids. Germline CDR1 MDHEN, CDR2 SYDVKM. V was shortened by 7 bases and J by 2 bases, with 11 bases between the two germline ends. CDR3 region: CASIKQENYGYTF. CDR3 DNA: TGTGCCAGCATTAAACAGGAAAACTATGGCTACACCTTC.

The chain couples TRBV6-5 to TRBJ1-3; D uncertain. This CDR3 is built from 14 residues. CDR1 is MNHEY, CDR2 SVGAGI, per germline. V lost 6 bases, J lost 1 base, and 10 bases lay in between. The CDR3 sequence: CASSPLNSGNTIYF. The CDR3 DNA is TGTGCCAGCAGCCCGCTCAATTCTGGAAACACCATATATTTT.

This chain links TRBV5-1 with TRBJ2-3; 8 bases map to TRBD2. V lost 1 base, J lost 4 bases, and 8 bases stayed unmatched. Germline CDR1 is SGHRS and CDR2 is YFSETQ. The length of the CDR3 is 16 residues. DNA of the CDR3: TGCGCCAGCAGCTTGAGGGGCGGGGGGCCGGCAGATACGCAGTATTTT. Protein sequence: CASSLRGGGPADTQYF.

The chain has TRBV11-3 and TRBJ2-1, with 8 bases identical to TRBD2. Germline-derived CDR1 and CDR2 are SGHNT and YENEEA. The length of the CDR3 is 16 residues. With V trimmed by 0 bases and J by 5 bases, 6 bases remained unmatched. CDR3 DNA sequence: TGTGCCAGCAGCTTAGAGTCGATTAGCGGGAACAATGAGCAGTTCTTC. This gives the protein CASSLESISGNNEQFF.

This clone was seen a handful of times. The rearrangement links TRBV11-3 to TRBJ1-1; D is perhaps TRBD1 (5 bases). V lost 5 bases, J lost 5 bases, and 9 bases lay in between. Looked up from germline, CDR1 is SGHNT and CDR2 is YENEEA. This CDR3 region has 12 residues. CDR3 coding DNA: TGTGCCAGCAGCCCAGGGTTGACTGAAGCTTTCTTT. It yields the protein CASSPGLTEAFF.

About this clone: The CDR3 ends on some other residue instead of the conserved phenylalanine or tryptophan, so this is likely a read error. No DNA is shown, since the ends of the CDR3 on it are uncertain; the CDR3 is the one TCRdb lists. J is TRBJ1-5 and V is TRBV18; TRBD1 is the table's D call and was not checked against the DNA. The CDR3 has 12 amino acids, counting both end residues. Germline V gene lookup returns CDR1 KGHSH and CDR2 LQKENI. The CDR3 protein is CASSPLPGQGVL.

The chain has TRBV7-9 and TRBJ2-1; 7 bases agree with TRBD2. Germline V gene sequence: CDR1 SEHNR, CDR2 FQNEAQ (reference sequence). The ends lost 1 base at V and 6 bases at J; junction bases unmatched: 0. The CDR3 is 13 amino acids. The CDR3 is CASSLGTSNEQFF. CDR3 DNA: TGTGCCAGCAGCTTAGGGACTAGCAATGAGCAGTTCTTC.

This rearrangement joins TRBV11-1 to TRBJ2-1, with 11 nucleotides matching TRBD2. The CDR3 is 16 amino acids. Unmatched junction bases numbered 4, after V lost 3 bases and J lost 3 bases. Per germline, CDR1 SGHAT and CDR2 FQDESV (reference sequence). The CDR3 region has the DNA TGTGCCAGCAGCTTCCTAACTAGCGGGGGCTACAATGAGCAGTTCTTC. Translating it yields CASSFLTSGGYNEQFF. Full variable domain (remainder filled in from reference TRBV11-1 and TRBJ2-1): EAEVAQSPRYKITEKSQAVAFWCDPISGHATLYWYRQILGQGPELLVQFQDESVVDDSQLPKDRFSAERLKGVDSTLKIQPAELGDSAMYLCASSFLTSGGYNEQFFGPGTRLTVL.